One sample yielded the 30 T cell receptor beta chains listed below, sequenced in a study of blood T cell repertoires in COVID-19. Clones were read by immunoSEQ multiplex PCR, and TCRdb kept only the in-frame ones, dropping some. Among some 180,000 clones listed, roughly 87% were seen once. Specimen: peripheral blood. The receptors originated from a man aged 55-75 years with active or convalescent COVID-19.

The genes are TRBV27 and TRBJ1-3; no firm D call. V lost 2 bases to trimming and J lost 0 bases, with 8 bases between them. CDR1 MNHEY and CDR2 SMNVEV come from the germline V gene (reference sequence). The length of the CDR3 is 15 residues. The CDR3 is CASSLLAGSGNTIYF. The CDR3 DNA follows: TGTGCCAGCAGTTTACTTGCGGGCTCTGGAAACACCATATATTTT.

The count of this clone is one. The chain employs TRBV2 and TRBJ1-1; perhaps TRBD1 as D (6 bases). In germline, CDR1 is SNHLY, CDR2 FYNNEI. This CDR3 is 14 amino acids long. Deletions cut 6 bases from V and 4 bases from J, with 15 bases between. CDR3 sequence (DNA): TGTGCCAGCAGCAAACAGGGTCGAAGCACTGAAGCTTTCTTT. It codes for CASSKQGRSTEAFF. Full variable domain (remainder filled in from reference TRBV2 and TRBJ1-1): EPEVTQTPSHQVTQMGQEVILRCVPISNHLYFYWYRQILGQKVEFLVSFYNNEISEKSEIFDDQFSVERPDGSNFTLKIRSTKLEDSAMYFCASSKQGRSTEAFFGQGTRLTVV.

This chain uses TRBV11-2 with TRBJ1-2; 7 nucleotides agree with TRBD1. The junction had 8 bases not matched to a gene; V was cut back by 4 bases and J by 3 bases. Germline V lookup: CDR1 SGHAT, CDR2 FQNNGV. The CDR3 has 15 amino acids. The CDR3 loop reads CASSSNDRAYYGYTF. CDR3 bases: TGTGCCAGCAGCTCCAACGACAGGGCTTACTATGGCTACACCTTC.

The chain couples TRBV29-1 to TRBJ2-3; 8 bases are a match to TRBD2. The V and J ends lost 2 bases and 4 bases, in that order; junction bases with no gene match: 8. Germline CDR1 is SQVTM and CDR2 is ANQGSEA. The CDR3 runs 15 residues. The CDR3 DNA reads TGCAGCGTTGAATGGGTAGCGGGGCGGGCAGATACGCAGTATTTT. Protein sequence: CSVEWVAGRADTQYF.

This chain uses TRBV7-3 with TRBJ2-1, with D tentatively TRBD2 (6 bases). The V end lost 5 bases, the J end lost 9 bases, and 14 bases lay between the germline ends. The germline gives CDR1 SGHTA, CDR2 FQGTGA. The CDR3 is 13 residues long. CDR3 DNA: TGTGCCAGCAGCCCCGTCGCAGCGGGTGAGCAGTTCTTC. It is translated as CASSPVAAGEQFF.

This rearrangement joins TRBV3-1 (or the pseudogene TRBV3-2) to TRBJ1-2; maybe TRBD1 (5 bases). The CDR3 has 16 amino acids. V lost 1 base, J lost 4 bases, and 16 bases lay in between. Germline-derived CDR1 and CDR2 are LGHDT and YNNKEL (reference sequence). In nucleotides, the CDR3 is TGTGCCAGCAGCCAAGGGGGCTCTTGGGGAAGCTATGGCTACACCTTC. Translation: CASSQGGSWGSYGYTF.

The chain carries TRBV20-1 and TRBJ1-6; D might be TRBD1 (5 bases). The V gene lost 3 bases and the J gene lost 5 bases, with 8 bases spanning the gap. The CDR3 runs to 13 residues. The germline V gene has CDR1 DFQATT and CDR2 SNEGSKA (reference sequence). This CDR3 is CSASWGDNSPLHF. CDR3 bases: TGCAGTGCTAGTTGGGGGGATAATTCACCCCTCCACTTT.

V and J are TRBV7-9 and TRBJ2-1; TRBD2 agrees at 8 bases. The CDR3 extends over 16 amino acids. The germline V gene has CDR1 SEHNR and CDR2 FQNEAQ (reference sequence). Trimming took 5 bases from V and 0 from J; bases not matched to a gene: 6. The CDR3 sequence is CASSPRGVASYNEQFF. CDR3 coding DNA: TGTGCCAGCAGCCCGCGGGGGGTTGCCTCCTACAATGAGCAGTTCTTC.

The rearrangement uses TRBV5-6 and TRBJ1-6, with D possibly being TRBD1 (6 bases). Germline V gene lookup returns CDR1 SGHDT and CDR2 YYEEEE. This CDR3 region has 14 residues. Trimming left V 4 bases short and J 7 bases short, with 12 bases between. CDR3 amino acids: CASSRWGQNSPLHF. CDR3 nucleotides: TGTGCCAGCAGCCGGTGGGGGCAGAATTCACCCCTCCACTTT.

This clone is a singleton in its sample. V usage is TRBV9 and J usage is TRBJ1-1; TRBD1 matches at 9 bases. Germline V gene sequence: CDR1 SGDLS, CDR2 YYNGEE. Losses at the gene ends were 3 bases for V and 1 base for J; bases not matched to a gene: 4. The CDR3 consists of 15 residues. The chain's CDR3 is CASSAPTGGNTEAFF. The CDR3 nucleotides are TGTGCCAGCAGCGCCCCGACAGGGGGGAACACTGAAGCTTTCTTT. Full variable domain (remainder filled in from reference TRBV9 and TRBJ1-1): DSGVTQTPKHLITATGQRVTLRCSPRSGDLSVYWYQQSLDQGLQFLIQYYNGEERAKGNILERFSAQQFPDLHSELNLSSLELGDSALYFCASSAPTGGNTEAFFGQGTRLTVV.

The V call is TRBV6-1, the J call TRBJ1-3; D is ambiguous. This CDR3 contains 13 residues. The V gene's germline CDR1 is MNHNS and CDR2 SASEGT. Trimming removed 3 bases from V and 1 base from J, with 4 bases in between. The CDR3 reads CASSDPSGNTIYF. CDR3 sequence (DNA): TGTGCCAGCAGTGATCCTTCTGGAAACACCATATATTTT.

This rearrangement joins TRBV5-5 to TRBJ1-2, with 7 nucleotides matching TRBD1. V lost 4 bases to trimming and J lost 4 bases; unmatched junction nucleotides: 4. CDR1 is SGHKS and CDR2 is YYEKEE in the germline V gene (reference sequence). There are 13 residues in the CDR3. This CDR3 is CASSPDRAYGYTF. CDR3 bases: TGTGCCAGCAGCCCAGACAGGGCCTATGGCTACACCTTC.

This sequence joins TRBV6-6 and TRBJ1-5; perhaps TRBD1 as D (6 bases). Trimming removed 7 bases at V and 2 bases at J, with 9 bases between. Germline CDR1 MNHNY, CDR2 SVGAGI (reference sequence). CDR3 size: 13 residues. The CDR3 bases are TGTGCCAGCACCGCAGGGGGCAATCAGCCCCAGCATTTT. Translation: CASTAGGNQPQHF.

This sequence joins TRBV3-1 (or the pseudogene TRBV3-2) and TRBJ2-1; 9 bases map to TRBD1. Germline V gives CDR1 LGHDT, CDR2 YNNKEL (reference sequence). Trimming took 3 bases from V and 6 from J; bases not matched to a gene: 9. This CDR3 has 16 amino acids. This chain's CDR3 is CASSQGRQGGANEQFF. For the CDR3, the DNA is TGTGCCAGCAGCCAGGGCAGACAGGGGGGGGCCAATGAGCAGTTCTTC.

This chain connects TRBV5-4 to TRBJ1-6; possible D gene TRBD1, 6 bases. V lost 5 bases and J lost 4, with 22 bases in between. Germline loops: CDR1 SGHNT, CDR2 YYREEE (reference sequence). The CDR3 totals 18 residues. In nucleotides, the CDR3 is TGTGCCAGCAGTCTACGGACAGCGCCAAGCAGTTATAATTCACCCCTCCACTTT. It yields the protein CASSLRTAPSSYNSPLHF.

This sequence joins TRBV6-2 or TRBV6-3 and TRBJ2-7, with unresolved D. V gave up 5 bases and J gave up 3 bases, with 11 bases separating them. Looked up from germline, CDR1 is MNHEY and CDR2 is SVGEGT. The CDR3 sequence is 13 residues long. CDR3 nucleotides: TGTGCCAGCAGTAGCCTGAAAATCTACGAGCAGTACTTC. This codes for CASSSLKIYEQYF.

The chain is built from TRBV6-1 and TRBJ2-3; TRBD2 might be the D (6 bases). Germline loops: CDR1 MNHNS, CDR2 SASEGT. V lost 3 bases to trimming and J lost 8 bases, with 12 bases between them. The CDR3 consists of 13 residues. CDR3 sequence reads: CASSDDLASTQYF. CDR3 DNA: TGTGCCAGCAGTGACGACCTAGCGAGTACGCAGTATTTT.

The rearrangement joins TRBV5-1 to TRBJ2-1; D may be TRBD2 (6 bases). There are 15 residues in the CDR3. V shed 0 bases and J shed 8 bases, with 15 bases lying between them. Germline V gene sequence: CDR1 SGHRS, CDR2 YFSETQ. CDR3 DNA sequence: TGCGCCAGCAGCTTGGCCGGGCGCCGGGACTATGAGCAGTTCTTC. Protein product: CASSLAGRRDYEQFF.

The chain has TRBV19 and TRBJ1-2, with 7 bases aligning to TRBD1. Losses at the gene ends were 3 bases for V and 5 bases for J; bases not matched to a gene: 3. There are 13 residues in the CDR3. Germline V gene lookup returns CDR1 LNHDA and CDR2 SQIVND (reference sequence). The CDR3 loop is CASSMGQSYGYTF. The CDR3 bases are TGTGCCAGTAGTATGGGACAGTCTTATGGCTACACCTTC.

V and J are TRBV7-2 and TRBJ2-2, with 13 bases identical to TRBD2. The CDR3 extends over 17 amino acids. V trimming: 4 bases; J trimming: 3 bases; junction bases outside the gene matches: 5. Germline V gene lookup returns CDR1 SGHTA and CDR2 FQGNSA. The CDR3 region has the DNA TGTGCCAGCAGCTGGGGAGGACTAGCGGGGGACACCGGGGAGCTGTTTTTT. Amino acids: CASSWGGLAGDTGELFF.

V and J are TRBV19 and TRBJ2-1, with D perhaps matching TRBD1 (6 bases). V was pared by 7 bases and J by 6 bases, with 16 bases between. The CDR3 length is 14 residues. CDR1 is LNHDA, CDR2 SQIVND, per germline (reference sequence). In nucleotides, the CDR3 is TGTGCCAGTAACTCACGGGCAGGGGTCAATGAGCAGTTCTTC. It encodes CASNSRAGVNEQFF.

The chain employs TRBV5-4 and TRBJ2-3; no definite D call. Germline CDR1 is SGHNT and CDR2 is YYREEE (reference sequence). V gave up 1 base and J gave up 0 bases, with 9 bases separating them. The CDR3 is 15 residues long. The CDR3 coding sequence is TGTGCCAGCAGCTTGAGACTGACTAGCACAGATACGCAGTATTTT. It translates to CASSLRLTSTDTQYF.

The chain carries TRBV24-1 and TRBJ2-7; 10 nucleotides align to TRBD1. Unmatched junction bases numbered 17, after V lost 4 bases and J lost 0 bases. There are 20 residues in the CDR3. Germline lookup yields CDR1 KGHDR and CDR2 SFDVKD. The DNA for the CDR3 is TGTGCCACCAGTGACGGCAGACAGGGGGCGGCTAGTGCTACCTCCTACGAGCAGTACTTC. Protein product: CATSDGRQGAASATSYEQYF.

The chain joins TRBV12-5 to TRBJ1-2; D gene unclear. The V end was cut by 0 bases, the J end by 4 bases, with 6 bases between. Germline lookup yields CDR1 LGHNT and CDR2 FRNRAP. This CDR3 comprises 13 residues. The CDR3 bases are TGTGCTAGTGGTTTGGTAAAAGCCTATGGCTACACCTTC. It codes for CASGLVKAYGYTF.

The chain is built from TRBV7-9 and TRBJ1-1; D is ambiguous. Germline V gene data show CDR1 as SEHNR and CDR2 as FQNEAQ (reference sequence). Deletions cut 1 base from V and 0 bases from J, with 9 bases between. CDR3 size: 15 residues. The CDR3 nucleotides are TGTGCCAGCAGCTTAGACACCATCTTGAACACTGAAGCTTTCTTT. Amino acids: CASSLDTILNTEAFF.

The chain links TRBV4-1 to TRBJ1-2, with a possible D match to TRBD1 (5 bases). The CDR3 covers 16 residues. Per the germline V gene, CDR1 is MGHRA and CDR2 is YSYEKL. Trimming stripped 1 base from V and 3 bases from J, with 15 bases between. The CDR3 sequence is CASSQVGTGGDYGYTF. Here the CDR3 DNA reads TGCGCCAGCAGCCAAGTTGGGACGGGGGGGGACTATGGCTACACCTTC.

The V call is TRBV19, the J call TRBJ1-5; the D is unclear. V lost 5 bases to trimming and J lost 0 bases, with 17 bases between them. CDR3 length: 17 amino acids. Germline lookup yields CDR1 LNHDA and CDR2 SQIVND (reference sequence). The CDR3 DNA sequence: TGTGCCAGTAGTCCTAGAGGGAGACAATTTAGCAATCAGCCCCAGCATTTT. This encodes CASSPRGRQFSNQPQHF.

The CDR3 DNA is TGTGCCAGCAGCAGACAGGTAATGAACACTGAAGCTTTCTTT. Amino acids: CASSRQVMNTEAFF. This chain connects TRBV6-6 to TRBJ1-1; TRBD1 is a possible D gene (6 bases). There are 14 residues in the CDR3. The V end was cut by 6 bases, the J end by 0 bases, with 11 bases between. Germline V gene sequence: CDR1 MNHNY, CDR2 SVGAGI (reference sequence).

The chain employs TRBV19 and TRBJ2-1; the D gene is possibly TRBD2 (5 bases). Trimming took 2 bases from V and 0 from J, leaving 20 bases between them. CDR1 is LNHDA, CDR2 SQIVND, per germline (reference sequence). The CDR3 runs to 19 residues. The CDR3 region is CASSIKSGYRKFSYNEQFF. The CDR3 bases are TGTGCCAGTAGTATAAAGTCGGGGTACAGAAAGTTCTCCTACAATGAGCAGTTCTTC.

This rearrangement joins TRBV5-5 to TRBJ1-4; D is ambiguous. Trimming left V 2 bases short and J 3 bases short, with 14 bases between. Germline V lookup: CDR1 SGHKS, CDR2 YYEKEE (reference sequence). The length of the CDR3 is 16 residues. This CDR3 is CASSFGRILSNEKLFF. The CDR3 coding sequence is TGTGCCAGCAGCTTTGGCAGGATTCTTTCTAATGAAAAACTGTTTTTT.